One and the same sample provided the 6 T cell receptor beta chains below, sequenced in a study of blood T cell repertoires in COVID-19. The table came from immunoSEQ multiplex PCR; TCRdb's copy has only in-frame clones and leaves some out. The table lists about 55,000 clones, 80% to 95% of them singletons. The sequencing input was peripheral blood. Every receptor here comes from a human donor with active COVID-19. The donor label of this sample is uncertain.

V and J are TRBV7-6 and TRBJ2-7; 8 positions agree with TRBD2. After removal of 2 bases from V and 2 bases from J, the junction contained 11 bases not matched to a gene. Germline lookup yields CDR1 SGHVS and CDR2 FNYEAQ. The CDR3 runs 17 residues. CDR3 DNA: TGTGCCAGCAGCTTAAGTAGTGGGGGAGCGGGAGCCTACGAGCAGTACTTC. Protein sequence: CASSLSSGGAGAYEQYF.

CDR3 amino acids: CASSPRTGDHPQQFF. The CDR3 bases are TGCGCCAGCAGCCCTCGGACAGGGGACCACCCACAGCAGTTCTTC. This chain uses TRBV4-3 with TRBJ2-1, with 9 bases that match TRBD1. CDR3 length equals 15 residues. Germline trimming cut 4 bases from V and 11 bases from J; bases unmatched to any gene: 12. Per the germline V gene, CDR1 is LGHNA and CDR2 is YSLEER.

V and J are TRBV7-8 and TRBJ1-1; D is possibly TRBD1 (5 bases). The germline CDR1 and CDR2 sequences are SGHVS and FQNEAQ. The ends were cut back, 0 bases at V and 10 bases at J, with 12 bases in the middle. The CDR3 has 13 residues. This CDR3 is CASSLAGGLLAFF. The CDR3 DNA reads as TGTGCCAGCAGCTTAGCGGGGGGTCTTTTAGCTTTCTTT.

CDR3 nucleotides: TGTGCCAGCAGCGTTACAGGGGGGAGCACCGGGGAGCTGTTTTTT. Translating it yields CASSVTGGSTGELFF. This sequence joins TRBV9 and TRBJ2-2, with 8 bases aligning to TRBD1. With 2 bases clipped from V and 4 bases from J, the junction kept 4 bases outside the gene matches. Germline loops: CDR1 SGDLS, CDR2 YYNGEE. This CDR3 contains 15 residues.

The chain combines TRBV7-3 with TRBJ1-1; D possibly corresponds to TRBD1 (5 bases). With 5 bases removed from V and 1 base from J, the gap between germline ends came to 11 bases. Germline CDR1 and CDR2: SGHTA and FQGTGA. The CDR3 loop spans 14 amino acids. The chain's CDR3 is CASSQSGPNTEAFF. In DNA, the CDR3 is TGTGCCAGCAGCCAATCAGGGCCGAACACTGAAGCTTTCTTT.

This sequence joins TRBV6-6 and TRBJ1-2; D gene uncertain. Germline loops: CDR1 MNHNY, CDR2 SVGAGI (reference sequence). The CDR3 extends over 14 amino acids. Trimming took off 5 bases at V and 4 bases at J, with 14 bases between the two ends. CDR3 in DNA: TGTGCCAGCAGTAGGACGGGTACTAGCTATGGCTACACCTTC. Amino acids: CASSRTGTSYGYTF.